This record looks at one TCR beta chain sequence and its context. The data were obtained in a study of blood T cell repertoires in COVID-19. Study-wide background: Acute-phase and convalescent COVID-19 samples originated in the United States, Italy and Spain.

As originally analysed: How many nucleated cells were present was estimated from reference gene primer amplification. Data came from immunoSEQ multiplex PCR; TCRdb stores just in-frame clones and leaves some out. That table furnishes V, J and clone size, whereas the DNA furnished D and trimming. The sample has about 220,000 clones, about 83% seen once. The CDR3 runs 13 residues. V lost 3 bases, J lost 2 bases, and 5 bases lay in between. Germline lookup yields CDR1 MNHEY and CDR2 SMNVEV (reference sequence). Those enrolled, adults aged roughly 18 to 95 years, came from about two dozen US areas. Cohort 3 donors counted as recovered after two negative PCRs, clearance, or resolved symptoms.

The chain uses TRBV27 and TRBJ2-1; D gene ambiguous. Sequencing input: PBMCs or T cells enriched from blood (not recorded which). The clonotype was recovered from a woman in her thirties or forties who had recovered from COVID-19. The CDR3 loop reads CASSLGTYNEQFF. The CDR3 DNA reads as TGTGCCAGCAGTTTGGGCACCTACAATGAGCAGTTCTTC.